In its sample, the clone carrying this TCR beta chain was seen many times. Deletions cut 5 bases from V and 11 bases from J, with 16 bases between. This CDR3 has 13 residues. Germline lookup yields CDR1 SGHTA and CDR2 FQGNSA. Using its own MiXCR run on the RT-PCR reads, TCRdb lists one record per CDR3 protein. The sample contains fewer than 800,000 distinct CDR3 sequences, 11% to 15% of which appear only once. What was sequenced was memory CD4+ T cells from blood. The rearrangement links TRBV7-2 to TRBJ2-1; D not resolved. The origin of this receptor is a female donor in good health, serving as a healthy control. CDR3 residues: CASSQGMPVKQFF. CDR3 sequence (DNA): TGTGCCAGCAGCCAAGGGATGCCGGTAAAGCAGTTCTTC.